A selection of T cell receptor beta chains follows, all from one sample in a study of blood T cells in healthy people across ages. TCRdb reanalysed the 5' RACE reads using MiXCR and keeps one entry per CDR3 protein. This sample has roughly 1.5 million distinct CDR3 sequences; about 42% occur once, and the top ten carry about 4.1%. The material sequenced was blood. These receptors came from a woman aged 18-35 years in good health. The CDR3 runs from the conserved cysteine through the conserved F or W. D genes are given only for firm matches. Clone size is stated in some rows and not others, as once, few, many or a class when expanded.

CASSLVVGGTNEKLFF TGCGCCAGCAGCTTGGTTGTCGGCGGAACTAATGAAAAACTGTTTTTT TRBJ1-4 16 NA TRBV5-1 NA
CSVEGTQGGYTF TGCAGCGTTGAAGGGACACAGGGGGGCTACACCTTC TRBJ1-2 12 TRBD1 TRBV29-1 few
CASATGGRGTDTQYF TGTGCCAGCGCTACAGGGGGCCGGGGCACAGATACGCAGTATTTT TRBJ2-3 15 TRBD1 TRBV25-1 once
CSEKGSRGDTQYF TGCAGCGAAAAGGGATCGCGTGGGGATACGCAGTATTTT TRBJ2-3 13 NA TRBV29-1 NA
CSVEVPGGEGGYTF TGCAGCGTTGAAGTACCAGGGGGCGAGGGAGGCTACACCTTC TRBJ1-2 14 TRBD1 TRBV29-1 NA
CASSPPQDGSYEQYF TGTGCCAGCTCACCACCGCAGGACGGCTCCTACGAGCAGTACTTC TRBJ2-7 15 NA TRBV18 NA
CASSQLFQGLAIYNEQFF TGCGCCAGCAGCCAACTCTTCCAAGGACTAGCGATTTACAATGAGCAGTTCTTC TRBJ2-1 18 TRBD2 TRBV4-3 NA
CASSPTPRLAGVTDTQYF TGTGCCAGCAGCCCCACCCCAAGACTAGCGGGGGTCACAGATACGCAGTATTTT TRBJ2-3 18 TRBD2 TRBV11-2 few
CAGSRQGKGVQYF TGTGCCGGATCGAGACAGGGGAAAGGCGTGCAGTACTTC TRBJ2-7 13 TRBD1 TRBV7-2 NA
CASSLGYGSGTIEQFF TGTGCCAGCAGCTTAGGATACGGGAGTGGTACCATTGAGCAGTTCTTC TRBJ2-1 16 NA TRBV7-9 NA
CASSQAGTGVREQYF TGTGCCAGCAGCCAAGCCGGGACAGGGGTCCGTGAGCAGTACTTC TRBJ2-5 15 TRBD1 TRBV14 NA
CSAQARRGTEAFF TGCAGTGCTCAGGCCAGGAGGGGCACTGAAGCTTTCTTT TRBJ1-1 13 NA TRBV20-1 NA
CASSPRSFLGGHEQYF TGTGCCAGCAGCCCCCGGAGTTTCCTCGGGGGACACGAGCAGTACTTC TRBJ2-7 16 NA TRBV9 NA
CSAPRTLLSYNEQFF TGCAGTGCTCCGAGGACGCTTCTCTCCTACAATGAGCAGTTCTTC TRBJ2-1 15 NA TRBV20-1 NA
CASSLALYPGSRGDTQYF TGTGCCAGCAGCTTAGCCCTCTATCCAGGGTCCCGGGGAGATACGCAGTATTTT TRBJ2-3 18 NA TRBV7-8 NA
CASSFRAGARSSYNSPLHF TGTGCCAGCAGCTTTAGGGCTGGGGCCCGGAGCTCCTATAATTCACCCCTCCACTTT TRBJ1-6 19 NA TRBV7-2 NA
CASSVTSSTDTQYF TGTGCCAGCAGCGTTACTAGCAGCACAGATACGCAGTATTTT TRBJ2-3 14 NA TRBV9 few
CASSQVSGTYYGYTF TGTGCCAGCAGCCAAGTGTCAGGGACTTACTATGGCTACACCTTC TRBJ1-2 15 NA TRBV4-2 NA
CASSRLGVPSSYNEQFF TGCGCCAGCAGCCGATTAGGGGTCCCGAGCTCCTACAATGAGCAGTTCTTC TRBJ2-1 17 NA TRBV5-1 NA
CAISDLAGPSSYEQYF TGTGCCATCAGTGATTTGGCGGGCCCTAGCTCCTACGAGCAGTACTTC TRBJ2-7 16 NA TRBV10-3 NA
CASRYQGRETEAFF TGTGCCAGCAGATATCAGGGGAGGGAGACTGAAGCTTTCTTT TRBJ1-1 14 NA TRBV6-2/TRBV6-3 NA
CASAVGENYGYTF TGTGCCAGCGCCGTTGGGGAGAACTATGGCTACACCTTC TRBJ1-2 13 NA TRBV12-3/TRBV12-4 few
CSALRDRLNGEQYF TGCAGTGCACTCCGGGACAGGCTCAACGGCGAGCAGTACTTC TRBJ2-7 14 TRBD1 TRBV20-1 NA
CSAREGTNEKLFF TGCAGTGCTAGAGAGGGGACTAATGAAAAACTGTTTTTT TRBJ1-4 13 NA TRBV20-1 few
CASSKTGYYEQYF TGTGCCAGCAGCAAAACAGGGTACTACGAGCAGTACTTC TRBJ2-7 13 NA TRBV11-2 few